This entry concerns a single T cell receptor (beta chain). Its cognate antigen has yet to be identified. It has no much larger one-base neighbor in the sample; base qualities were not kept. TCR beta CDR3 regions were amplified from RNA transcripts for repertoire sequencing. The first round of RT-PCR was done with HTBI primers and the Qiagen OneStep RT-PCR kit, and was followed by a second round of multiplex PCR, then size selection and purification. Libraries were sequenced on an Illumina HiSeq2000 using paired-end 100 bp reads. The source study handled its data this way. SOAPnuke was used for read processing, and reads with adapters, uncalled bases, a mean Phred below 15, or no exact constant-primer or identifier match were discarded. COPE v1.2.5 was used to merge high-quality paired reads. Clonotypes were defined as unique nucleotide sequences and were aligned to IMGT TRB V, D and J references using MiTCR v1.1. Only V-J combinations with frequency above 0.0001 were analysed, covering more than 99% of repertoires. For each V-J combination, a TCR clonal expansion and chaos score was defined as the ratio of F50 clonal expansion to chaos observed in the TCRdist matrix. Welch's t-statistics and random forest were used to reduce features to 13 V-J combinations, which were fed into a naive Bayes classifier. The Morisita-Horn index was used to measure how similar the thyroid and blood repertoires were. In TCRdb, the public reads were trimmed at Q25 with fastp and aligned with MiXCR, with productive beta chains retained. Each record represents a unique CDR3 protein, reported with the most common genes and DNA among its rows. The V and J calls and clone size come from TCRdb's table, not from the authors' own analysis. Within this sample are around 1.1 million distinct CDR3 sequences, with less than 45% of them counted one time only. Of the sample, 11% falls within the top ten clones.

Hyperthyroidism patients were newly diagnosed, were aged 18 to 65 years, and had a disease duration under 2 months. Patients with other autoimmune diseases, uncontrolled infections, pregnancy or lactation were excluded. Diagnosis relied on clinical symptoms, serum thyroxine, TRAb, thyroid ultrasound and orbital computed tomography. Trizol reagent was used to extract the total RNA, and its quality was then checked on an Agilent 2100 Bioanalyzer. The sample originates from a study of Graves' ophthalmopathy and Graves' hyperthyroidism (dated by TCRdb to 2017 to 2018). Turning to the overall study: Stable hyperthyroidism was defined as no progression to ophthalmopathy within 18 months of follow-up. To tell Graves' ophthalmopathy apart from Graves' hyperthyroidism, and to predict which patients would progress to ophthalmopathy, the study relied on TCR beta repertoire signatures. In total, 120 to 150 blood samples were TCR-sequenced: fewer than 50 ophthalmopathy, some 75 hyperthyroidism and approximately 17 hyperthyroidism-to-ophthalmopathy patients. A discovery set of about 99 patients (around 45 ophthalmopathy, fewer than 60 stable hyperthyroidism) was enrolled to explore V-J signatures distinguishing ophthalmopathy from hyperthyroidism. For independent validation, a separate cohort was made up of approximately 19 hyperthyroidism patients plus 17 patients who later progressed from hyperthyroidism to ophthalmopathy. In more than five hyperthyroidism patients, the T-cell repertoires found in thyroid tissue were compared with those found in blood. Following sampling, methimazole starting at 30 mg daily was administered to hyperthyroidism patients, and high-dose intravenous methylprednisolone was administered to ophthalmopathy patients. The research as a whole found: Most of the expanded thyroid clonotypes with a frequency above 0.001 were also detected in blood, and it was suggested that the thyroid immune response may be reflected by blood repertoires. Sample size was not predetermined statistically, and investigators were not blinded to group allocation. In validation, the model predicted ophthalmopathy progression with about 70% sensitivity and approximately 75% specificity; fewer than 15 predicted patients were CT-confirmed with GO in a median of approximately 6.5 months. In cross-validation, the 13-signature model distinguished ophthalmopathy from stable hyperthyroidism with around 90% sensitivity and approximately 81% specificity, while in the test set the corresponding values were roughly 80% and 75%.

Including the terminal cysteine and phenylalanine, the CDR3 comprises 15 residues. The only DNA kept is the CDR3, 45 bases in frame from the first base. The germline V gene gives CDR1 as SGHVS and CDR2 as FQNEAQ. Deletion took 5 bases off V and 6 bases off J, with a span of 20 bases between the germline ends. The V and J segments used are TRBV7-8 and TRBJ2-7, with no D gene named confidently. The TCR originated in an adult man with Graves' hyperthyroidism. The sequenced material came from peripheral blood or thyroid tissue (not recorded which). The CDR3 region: CASSPQPSDSSEQYF. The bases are TGTGCCAGCAGCCCGCAGCCCAGCGACTCTTCCGAGCAGTACTTC.